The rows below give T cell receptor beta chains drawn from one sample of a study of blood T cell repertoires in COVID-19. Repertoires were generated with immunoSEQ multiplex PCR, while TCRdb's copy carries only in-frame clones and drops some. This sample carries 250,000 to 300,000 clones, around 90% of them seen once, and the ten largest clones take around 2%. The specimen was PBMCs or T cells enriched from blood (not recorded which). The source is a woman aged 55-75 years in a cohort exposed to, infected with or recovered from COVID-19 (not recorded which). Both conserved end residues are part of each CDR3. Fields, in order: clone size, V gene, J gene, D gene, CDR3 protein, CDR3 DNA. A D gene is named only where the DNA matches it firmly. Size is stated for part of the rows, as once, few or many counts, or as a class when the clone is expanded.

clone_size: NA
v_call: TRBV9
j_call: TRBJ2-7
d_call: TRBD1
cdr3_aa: CASSGRTGGHEQYF
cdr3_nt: TGTGCCAGCAGCGGACGGACAGGGGGACACGAGCAGTACTTC

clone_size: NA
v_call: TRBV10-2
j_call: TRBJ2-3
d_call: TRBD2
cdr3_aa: CASSEGGGDTQYF
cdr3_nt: TGCGCCAGCAGTGAGGGGGGGGGAGATACGCAGTATTTT

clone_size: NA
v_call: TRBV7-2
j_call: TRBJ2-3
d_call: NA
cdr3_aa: CASSLAGIGDTQYF
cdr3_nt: TGTGCCAGCAGCTTAGCCGGGATTGGAGATACGCAGTATTTT

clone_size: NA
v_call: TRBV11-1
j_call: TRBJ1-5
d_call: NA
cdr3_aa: CASSSDRQPQHF
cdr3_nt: TGTGCCAGCAGCTCAGATCGCCAGCCCCAGCATTTT

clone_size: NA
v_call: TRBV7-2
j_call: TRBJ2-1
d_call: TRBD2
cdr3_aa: CASSSRLAGVAQFF
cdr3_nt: TGTGCCAGCAGCTCCCGACTAGCGGGAGTGGCGCAGTTCTTC

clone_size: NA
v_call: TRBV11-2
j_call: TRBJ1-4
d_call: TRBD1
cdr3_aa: CASSLARQGGWLDEKLFF
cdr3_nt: TGTGCCAGCAGCTTAGCCCGACAGGGGGGTTGGTTGGATGAAAAACTGTTTTTT

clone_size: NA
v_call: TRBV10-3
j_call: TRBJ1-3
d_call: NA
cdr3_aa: CAISKLTGPGNTIYF
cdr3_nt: TGTGCCATCAGTAAACTGACAGGACCTGGAAACACCATATATTTT

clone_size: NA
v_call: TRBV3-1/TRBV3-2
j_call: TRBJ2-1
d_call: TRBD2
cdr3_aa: CASSQPGLALNEQFF
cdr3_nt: TGTGCCAGCAGCCAGCCGGGACTAGCCCTCAATGAGCAGTTCTTC

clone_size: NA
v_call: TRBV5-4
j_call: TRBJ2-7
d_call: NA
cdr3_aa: CASSLASRTEQYF
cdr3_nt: TGTGCCAGCAGCTTGGCTTCTAGAACAGAGCAGTACTTC

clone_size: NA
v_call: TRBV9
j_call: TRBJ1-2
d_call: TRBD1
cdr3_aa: CASSGRGLNYGYTF
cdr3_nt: TGTGCCAGCAGCGGCAGGGGGCTTAACTATGGCTACACCTTC

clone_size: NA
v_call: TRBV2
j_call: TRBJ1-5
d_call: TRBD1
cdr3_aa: CASSRDRSNQPQHF
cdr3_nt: TGTGCCAGCAGTAGGGACAGAAGCAATCAGCCCCAGCATTTT

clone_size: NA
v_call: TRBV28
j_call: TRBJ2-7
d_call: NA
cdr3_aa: CASSTVAVSSYEQYF
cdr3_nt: TGTGCCAGCAGTACCGTAGCGGTAAGCTCCTACGAGCAGTACTTC

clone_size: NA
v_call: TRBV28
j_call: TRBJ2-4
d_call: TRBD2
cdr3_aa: CASSAYRAGVEGVAKNIQYF
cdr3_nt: TGTGCCAGCAGTGCATACCGAGCGGGAGTTGAAGGTGTGGCCAAAAACATTCAGTACTTC

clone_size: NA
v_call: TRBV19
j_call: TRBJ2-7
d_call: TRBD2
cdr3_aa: CASSETSGGSYEQYF
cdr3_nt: TGTGCCAGTAGTGAGACGAGCGGGGGGTCCTACGAGCAGTACTTC

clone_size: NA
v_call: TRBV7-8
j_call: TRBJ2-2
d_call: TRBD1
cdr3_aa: CASSLEGQGAEGYGTGELFF
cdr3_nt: TGTGCCAGCAGCTTAGAGGGACAGGGGGCCGAGGGGTATGGCACCGGGGAGCTGTTTTTT

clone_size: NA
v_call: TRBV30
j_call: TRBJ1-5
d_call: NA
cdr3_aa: CAWSVRVGQPQHF
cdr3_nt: TGTGCCTGGAGTGTGCGGGTTGGACAGCCCCAGCATTTT

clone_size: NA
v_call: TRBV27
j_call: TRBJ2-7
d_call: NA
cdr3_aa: CASSQLYPTPSYEQYF
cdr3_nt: TGTGCCAGCAGTCAATTATACCCTACCCCCTCCTACGAGCAGTACTTC

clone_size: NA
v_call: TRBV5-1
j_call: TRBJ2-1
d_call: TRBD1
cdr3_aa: CASSPGTGTHNEQFF
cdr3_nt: TGCGCCAGCAGCCCCGGGACAGGGACACACAATGAGCAGTTCTTC

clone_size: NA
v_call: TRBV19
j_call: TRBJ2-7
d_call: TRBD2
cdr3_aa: CASSTQRGSYEQYF
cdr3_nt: TGTGCCAGTAGTACCCAGCGGGGCTCCTACGAGCAGTACTTC

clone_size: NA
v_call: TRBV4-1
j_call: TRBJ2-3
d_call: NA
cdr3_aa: CASSQDRRDTQYF
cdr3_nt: TGCGCCAGCAGCCAAGATCGTCGAGATACGCAGTATTTT

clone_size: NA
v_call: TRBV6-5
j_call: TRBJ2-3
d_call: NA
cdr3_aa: CASSYGGSFTDTQYF
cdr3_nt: TGTGCCAGCAGCTACGGAGGGAGCTTCACAGATACGCAGTATTTT

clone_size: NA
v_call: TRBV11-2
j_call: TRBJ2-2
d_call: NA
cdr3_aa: CASTPGMSTGELFF
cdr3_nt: TGTGCCAGCACCCCGGGGATGAGCACCGGGGAGCTGTTTTTT

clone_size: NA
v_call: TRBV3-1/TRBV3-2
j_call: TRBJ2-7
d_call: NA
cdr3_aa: CASGRLNYEQYF
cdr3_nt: TGTGCCAGCGGGCGTCTAAACTACGAGCAGTACTTC

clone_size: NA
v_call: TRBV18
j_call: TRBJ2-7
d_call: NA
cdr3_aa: CASSPPLARQYEQYF
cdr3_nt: TGTGCCAGCTCACCACCATTAGCCCGACAGTACGAGCAGTACTTC

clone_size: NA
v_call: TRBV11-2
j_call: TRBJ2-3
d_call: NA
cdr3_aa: CASSLFGGSTDTQYF
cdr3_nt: TGTGCCAGCAGCTTATTTGGGGGGAGCACAGATACGCAGTATTTT

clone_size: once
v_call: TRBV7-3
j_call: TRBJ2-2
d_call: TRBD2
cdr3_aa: CASSSTGFWSGRARGTGELFF
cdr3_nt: TGTGCCAGCAGTTCGACAGGGTTTTGGAGCGGGAGGGCCCGTGGCACCGGGGAGCTGTTTTTT

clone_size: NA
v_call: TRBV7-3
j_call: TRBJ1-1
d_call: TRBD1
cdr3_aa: CASSPTGQARNTEAFF
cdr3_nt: TGTGCCAGCAGCCCGACTGGACAGGCCCGGAACACTGAAGCTTTCTTT

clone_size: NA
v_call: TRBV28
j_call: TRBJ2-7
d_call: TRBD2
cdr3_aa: CASADGRAFLLAGGYEQYF
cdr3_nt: TGTGCCAGCGCTGACGGAAGGGCTTTTTTACTAGCGGGAGGATACGAGCAGTACTTC

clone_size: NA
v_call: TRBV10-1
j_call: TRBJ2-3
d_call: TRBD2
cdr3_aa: CASRPSGVSTDTQYF
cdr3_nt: TGCGCCAGCAGACCTAGCGGAGTAAGCACAGATACGCAGTATTTT